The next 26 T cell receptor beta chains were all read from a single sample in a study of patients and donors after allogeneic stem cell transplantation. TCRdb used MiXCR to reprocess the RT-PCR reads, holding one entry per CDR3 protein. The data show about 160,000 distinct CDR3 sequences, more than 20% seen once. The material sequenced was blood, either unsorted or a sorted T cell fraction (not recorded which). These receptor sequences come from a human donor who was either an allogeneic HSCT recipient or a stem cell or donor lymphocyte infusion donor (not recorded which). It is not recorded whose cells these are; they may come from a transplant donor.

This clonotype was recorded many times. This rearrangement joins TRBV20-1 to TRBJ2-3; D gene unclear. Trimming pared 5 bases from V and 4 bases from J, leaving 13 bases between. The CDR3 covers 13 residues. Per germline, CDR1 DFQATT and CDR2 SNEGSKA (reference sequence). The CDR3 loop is CSAPWTAPDTQYF. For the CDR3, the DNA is TGCAGTGCTCCTTGGACGGCGCCAGATACGCAGTATTTT.

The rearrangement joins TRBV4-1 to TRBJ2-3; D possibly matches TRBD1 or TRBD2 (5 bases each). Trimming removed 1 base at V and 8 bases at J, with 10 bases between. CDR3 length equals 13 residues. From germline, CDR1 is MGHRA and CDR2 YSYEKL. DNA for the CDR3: TGCGCCAGCAGCCAAGTTGGGGACCGTACGCAGTATTTT. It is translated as CASSQVGDRTQYF.

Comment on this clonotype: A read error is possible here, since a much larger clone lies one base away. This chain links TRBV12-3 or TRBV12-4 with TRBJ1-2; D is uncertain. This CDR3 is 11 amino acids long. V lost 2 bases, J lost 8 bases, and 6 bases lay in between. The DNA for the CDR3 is TGTGCCAGCAGTTTACAATGGGGCTACACCTTC. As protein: CASSLQWGYTF.

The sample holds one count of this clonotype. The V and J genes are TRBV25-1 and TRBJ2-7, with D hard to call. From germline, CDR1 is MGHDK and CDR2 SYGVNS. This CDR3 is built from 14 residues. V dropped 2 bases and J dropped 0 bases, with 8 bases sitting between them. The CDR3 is CASSEIVSSYEQYF. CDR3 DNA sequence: TGTGCCAGCAGTGAAATTGTGAGCTCCTACGAGCAGTACTTC.

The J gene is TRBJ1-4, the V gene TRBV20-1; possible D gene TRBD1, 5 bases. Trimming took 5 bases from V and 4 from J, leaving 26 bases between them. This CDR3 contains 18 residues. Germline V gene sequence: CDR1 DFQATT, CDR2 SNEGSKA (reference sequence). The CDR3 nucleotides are TGCAGTGCTGCTAAGCCGGGACGGGCCGCTTGGGGTAATGAAAAACTGTTTTTT. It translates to CSAAKPGRAAWGNEKLFF.

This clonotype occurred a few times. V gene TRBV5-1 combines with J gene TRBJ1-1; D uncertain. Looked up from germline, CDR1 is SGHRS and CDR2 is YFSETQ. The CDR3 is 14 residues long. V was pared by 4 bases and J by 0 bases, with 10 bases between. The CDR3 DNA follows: TGCGCCAGCAGCCCGAACGACATGAACACTGAAGCTTTCTTT. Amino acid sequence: CASSPNDMNTEAFF.

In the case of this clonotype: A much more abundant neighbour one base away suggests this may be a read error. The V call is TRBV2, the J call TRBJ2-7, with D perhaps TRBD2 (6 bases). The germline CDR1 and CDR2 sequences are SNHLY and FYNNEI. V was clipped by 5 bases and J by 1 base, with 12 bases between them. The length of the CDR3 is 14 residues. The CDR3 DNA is TGTGCCAGCAGTTACTGGGGGACTTCCTACGAGCAGTACTTC. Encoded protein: CASSYWGTSYEQYF.

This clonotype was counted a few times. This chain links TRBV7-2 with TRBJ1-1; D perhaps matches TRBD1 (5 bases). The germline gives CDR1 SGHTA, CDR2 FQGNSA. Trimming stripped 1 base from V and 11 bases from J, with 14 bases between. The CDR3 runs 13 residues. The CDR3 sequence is CASSLVRAAGAFF. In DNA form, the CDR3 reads TGTGCCAGCAGCTTAGTCAGGGCGGCTGGCGCTTTCTTT.

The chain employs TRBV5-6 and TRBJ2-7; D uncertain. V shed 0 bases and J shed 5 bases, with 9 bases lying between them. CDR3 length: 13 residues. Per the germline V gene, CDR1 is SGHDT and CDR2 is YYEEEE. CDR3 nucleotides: TGTGCCAGCAGCTTGGAGTGGGGAAACGAGCAGTACTTC. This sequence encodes CASSLEWGNEQYF. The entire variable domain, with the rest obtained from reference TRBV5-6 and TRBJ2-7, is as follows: DAGVTQSPTHLIKTRGQQVTLRCSPKSGHDTVSWYQQALGQGPQFIFQYYEEEERQRGNFPDRFSGHQFPNYSSELNVNALLLGDSALYLCASSLEWGNEQYFGPGTRLTVT.

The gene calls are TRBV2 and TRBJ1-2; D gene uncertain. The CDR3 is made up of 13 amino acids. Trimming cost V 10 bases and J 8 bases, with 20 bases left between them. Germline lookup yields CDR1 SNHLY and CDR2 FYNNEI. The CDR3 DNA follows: TGTGCCACCCGGACGGTTGGCTGGGAGGGCTACACCTTC. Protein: CATRTVGWEGYTF.

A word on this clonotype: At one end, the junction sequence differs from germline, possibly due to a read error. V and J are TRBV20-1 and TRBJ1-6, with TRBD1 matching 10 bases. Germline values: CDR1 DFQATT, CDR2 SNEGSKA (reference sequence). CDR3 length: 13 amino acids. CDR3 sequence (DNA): TGCAGTGTTCTCGGGACAGGGGCCGGCGGTATTATTTTT. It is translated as CSVLGTGAGGIIF.

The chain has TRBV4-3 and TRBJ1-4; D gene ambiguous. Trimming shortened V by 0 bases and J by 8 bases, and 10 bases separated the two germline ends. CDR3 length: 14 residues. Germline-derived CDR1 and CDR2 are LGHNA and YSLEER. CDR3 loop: CASSQDTGGEKLFF. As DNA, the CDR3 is TGCGCCAGCAGCCAAGATACGGGCGGGGAAAAACTGTTTTTT.

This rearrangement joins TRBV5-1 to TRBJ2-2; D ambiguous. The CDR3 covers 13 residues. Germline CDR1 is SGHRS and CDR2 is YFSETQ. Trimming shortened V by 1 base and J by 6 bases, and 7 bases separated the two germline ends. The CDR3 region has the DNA TGCGCCAGCAGCTTGTGGGGTTCCGGGGAGCTGTTTTTT. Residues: CASSLWGSGELFF.

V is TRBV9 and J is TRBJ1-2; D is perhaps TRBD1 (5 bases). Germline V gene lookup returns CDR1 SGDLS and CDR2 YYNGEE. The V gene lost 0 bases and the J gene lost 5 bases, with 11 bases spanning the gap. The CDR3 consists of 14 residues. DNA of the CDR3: TGTGCCAGCAGCGTAGACTGGGGCCATTATGGCTACACCTTC. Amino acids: CASSVDWGHYGYTF.

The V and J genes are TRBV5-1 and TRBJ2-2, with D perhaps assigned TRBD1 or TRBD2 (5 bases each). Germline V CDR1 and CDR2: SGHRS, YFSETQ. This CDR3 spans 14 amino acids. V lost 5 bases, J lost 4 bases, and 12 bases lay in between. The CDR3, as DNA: TGCGCCAGCAGTCCGGGGCTGTTCACCGGGGAGCTGTTTTTT. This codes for CASSPGLFTGELFF.

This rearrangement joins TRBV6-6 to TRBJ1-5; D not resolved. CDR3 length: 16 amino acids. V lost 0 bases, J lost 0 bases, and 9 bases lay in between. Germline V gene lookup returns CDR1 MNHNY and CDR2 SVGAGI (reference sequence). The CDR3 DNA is TGTGCCAGCAGTTACTCGATACAGTATAGCAATCAGCCCCAGCATTTT. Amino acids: CASSYSIQYSNQPQHF.

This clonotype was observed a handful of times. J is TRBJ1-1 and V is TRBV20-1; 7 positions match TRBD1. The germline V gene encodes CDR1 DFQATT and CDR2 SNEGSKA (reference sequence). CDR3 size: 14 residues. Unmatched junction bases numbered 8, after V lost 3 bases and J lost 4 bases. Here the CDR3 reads CSASRGAGGTEAFF. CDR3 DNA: TGCAGTGCTAGCCGTGGGGCAGGGGGCACTGAAGCTTTCTTT.

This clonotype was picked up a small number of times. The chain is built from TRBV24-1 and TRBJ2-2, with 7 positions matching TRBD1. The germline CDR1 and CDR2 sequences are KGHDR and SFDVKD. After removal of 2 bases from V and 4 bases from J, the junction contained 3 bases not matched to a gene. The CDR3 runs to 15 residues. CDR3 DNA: TGTGCCACCAGTGATTGGGACAGCATCACCGGGGAGCTGTTTTTT. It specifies CATSDWDSITGELFF.

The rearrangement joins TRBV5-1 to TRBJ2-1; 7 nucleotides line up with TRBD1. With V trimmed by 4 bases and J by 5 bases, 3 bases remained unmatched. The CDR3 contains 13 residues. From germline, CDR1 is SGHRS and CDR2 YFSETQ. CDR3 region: CASSPGQDNEQFF. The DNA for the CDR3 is TGCGCCAGCAGCCCAGGACAGGACAATGAGCAGTTCTTC.

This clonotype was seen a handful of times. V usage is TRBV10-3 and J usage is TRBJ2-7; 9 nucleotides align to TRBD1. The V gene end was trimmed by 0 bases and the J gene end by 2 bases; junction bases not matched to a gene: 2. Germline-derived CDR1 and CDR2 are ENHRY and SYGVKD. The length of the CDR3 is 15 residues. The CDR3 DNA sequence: TGTGCCATCAGTGAGTCGACAGGGGGGCCCTACGAGCAGTACTTC. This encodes CAISESTGGPYEQYF.

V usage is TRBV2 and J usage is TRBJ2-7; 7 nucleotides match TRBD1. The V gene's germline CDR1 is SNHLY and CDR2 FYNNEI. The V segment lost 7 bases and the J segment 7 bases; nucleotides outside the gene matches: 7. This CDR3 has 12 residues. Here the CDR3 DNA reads TGTGCCAGCACCAATGGGGGACAGGAGCAGTACTTC. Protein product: CASTNGGQEQYF.

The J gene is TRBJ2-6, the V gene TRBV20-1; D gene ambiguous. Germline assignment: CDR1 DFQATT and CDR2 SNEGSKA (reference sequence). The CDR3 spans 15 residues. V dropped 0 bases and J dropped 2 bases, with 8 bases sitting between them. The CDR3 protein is CSARDSSTGANVLTF. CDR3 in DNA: TGCAGTGCTAGAGATTCTAGTACTGGGGCCAACGTCCTGACTTTC.

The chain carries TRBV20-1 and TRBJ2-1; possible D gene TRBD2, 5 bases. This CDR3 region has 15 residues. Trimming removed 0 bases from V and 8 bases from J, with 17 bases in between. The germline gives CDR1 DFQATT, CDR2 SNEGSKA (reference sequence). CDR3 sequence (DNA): TGCAGTGCTAGAGATGGGCGGGCTGGCGTGGATGAGCAGTTCTTC. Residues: CSARDGRAGVDEQFF.

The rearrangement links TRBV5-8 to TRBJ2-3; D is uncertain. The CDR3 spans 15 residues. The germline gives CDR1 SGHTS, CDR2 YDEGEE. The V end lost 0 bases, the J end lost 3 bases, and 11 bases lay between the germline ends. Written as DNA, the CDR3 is TGTGCCAGCAGCTTGGATTCCGTCCCGACAGATACGCAGTATTTT. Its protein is CASSLDSVPTDTQYF. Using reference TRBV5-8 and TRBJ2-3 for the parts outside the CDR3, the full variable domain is EAGVTQSPTHLIKTRGQQATLRCSPISGHTSVYWYQQALGLGLQFLLWYDEGEERNRGNFPPRFSGRQFPNYSSELNVNALELEDSALYLCASSLDSVPTDTQYFGPGTRLTVL.

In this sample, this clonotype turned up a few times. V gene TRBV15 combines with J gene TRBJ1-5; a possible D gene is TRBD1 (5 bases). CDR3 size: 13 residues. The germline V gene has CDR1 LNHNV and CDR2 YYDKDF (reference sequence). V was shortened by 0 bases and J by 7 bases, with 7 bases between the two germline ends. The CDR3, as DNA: TGTGCCACCAGCAGAGATCCAGGGCAGCCCCAGCATTTT. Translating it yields CATSRDPGQPQHF. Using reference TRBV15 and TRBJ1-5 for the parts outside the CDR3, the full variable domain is DAMVIQNPRYQVTQFGKPVTLSCSQTLNHNVMYWYQQKSSQAPKLLFHYYDKDFNNEADTPDNFQSRRPNTSFCFLDIRSPGLGDTAMYLCATSRDPGQPQHFGDGTRLSIL.

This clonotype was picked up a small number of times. The CDR3 sequence is CATTGTGCPDTQYF. For the CDR3, the DNA is TGCGCCACCACTGGGACAGGGTGTCCAGATACGCAGTATTTT. The genes are TRBV5-1 and TRBJ2-3, with 9 positions matching TRBD1. The CDR3 length is 14 residues. The germline V gene has CDR1 SGHRS and CDR2 YFSETQ. V lost 9 bases to trimming and J lost 4 bases; unmatched junction nucleotides: 9.